This entry concerns a single TCR beta chain. Its antigen is unidentified. The data were taken from a study of T cell repertoires in cytomegalovirus infection. Study-wide context: HLA-C-restricted CMV epitopes, recently identified, and well-studied HLA-B-restricted ones were used by the study.

Germline V gives CDR1 SEHNR, CDR2 FQNEAQ (reference sequence). V lost 7 bases to trimming and J lost 6 bases, with 15 bases between them. This CDR3 is built from 13 residues. TCRdb redid the calling of the reads with MiXCR, one entry per CDR3 protein. The table has around 500,000 distinct CDR3 sequences, roughly 46% seen once. The chain employs TRBV7-9 and TRBJ1-1, with a weak D call TRBD1 (6 bases). The receptor was isolated from a human donor in good health (CMV status not recorded). Some clones in this sample may be carry-over from other donors' samples. The input for sequencing was cultured PBMCs, taken from culture after CMV antigen stimulation. The CDR3 region has the DNA TGTGCCAGCATTTCAAGGGGGGACTCTGAAGCTTTCTTT. Its translation: CASISRGDSEAFF.